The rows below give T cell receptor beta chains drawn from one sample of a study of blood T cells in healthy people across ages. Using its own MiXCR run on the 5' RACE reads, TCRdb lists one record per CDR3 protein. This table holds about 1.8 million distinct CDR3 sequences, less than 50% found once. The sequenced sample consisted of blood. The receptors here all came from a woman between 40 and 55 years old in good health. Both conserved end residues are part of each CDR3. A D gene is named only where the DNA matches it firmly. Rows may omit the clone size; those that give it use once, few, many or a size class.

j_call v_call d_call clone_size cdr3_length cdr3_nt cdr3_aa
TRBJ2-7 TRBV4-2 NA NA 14 TGTGCCAGCAGCCAAGGGCTAGATTCCTACGAGCAGTACTTC CASSQGLDSYEQYF
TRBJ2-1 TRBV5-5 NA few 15 TGTGCCAGCAGCTTTACTTCCCTCCCGAACAATGAGCAGTTCTTC CASSFTSLPNNEQFF
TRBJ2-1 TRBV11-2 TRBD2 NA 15 TGTGCCAGCAGCTTATCTAGCGGGGGGGCCACTGAGCAGTTCTTC CASSLSSGGATEQFF
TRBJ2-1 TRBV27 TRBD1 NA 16 TGTGCCAGCAGTTTTGCGGGACAGGGGTTTACTGATGAGCAGTTCTTC CASSFAGQGFTDEQFF
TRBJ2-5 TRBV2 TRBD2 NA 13 TGTGCCAGCAGGCTGACTAGCGGCGAGACCCAGTACTTC CASRLTSGETQYF
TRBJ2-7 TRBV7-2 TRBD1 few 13 TGTGCCAGCAGCGAGGGACAGCGCGCGGAGCAGTACTTC CASSEGQRAEQYF
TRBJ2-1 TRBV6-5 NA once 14 TGTGCCAGCTGGCAGATTGGGAGGCTCAATGAGCAGTTCTTC CASWQIGRLNEQFF
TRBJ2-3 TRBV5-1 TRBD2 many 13 TGCGCCAGCAGCAAGGGACTAGCAGATACGCAGTATTTT CASSKGLADTQYF
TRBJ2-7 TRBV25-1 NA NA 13 TGTGCCGTACAACAGGATACTTCCTACGAGCAGTACTTC CAVQQDTSYEQYF
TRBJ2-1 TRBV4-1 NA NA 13 TGCGCCAGCAGCCCACTAGCCCCCGATGAGCAGTTCTTC CASSPLAPDEQFF
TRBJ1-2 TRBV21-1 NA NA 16 TGTGCCAGCAGCCGCCGTACGGGGGATGTTCGGTATGGCTACACCTTC CASSRRTGDVRYGYTF
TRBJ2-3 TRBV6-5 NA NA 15 TGTGCCAGCAGAACGGGACAGAGCGGGAAAGATACGCAGTATTTT CASRTGQSGKDTQYF
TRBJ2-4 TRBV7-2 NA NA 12 TGTGCCAGCAGCTTAATTGACAACGTTCAGTACTTC CASSLIDNVQYF
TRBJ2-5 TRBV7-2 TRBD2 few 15 TGTGCCAGCAGCCCCCGTTACGGGGGGGCAGAGACCCAGTACTTC CASSPRYGGAETQYF
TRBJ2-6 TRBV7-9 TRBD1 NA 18 TGTGCCAGCAGCAAGGGGGCAGGGGAGATCCCTGGGGCCAACGTCCTGACTTTC CASSKGAGEIPGANVLTF
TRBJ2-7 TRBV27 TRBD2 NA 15 TGTGCCAGCAGTGGGGACCTGCGGGGGGGGTACGAGCAGTACTTC CASSGDLRGGYEQYF
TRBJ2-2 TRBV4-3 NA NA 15 TGCGCCAGCAGCCGGCAGGCCCCGAACACCGGGGAGCCGTTTTTT CASSRQAPNTGEPFF
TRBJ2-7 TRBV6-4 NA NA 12 TGTGCCAGCAATAACGGAGTCTACGAGCAGTACTTC CASNNGVYEQYF
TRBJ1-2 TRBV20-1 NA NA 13 TGCAGTGCTAGAGATTCAGTGAGCTATGGCTACACCTTC CSARDSVSYGYTF
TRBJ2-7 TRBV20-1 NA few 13 TGCAGTGCTAGTCCGAGACTCCCCTACGAGCAGTACTTC CSASPRLPYEQYF
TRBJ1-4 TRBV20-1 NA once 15 TGCAGTGCTAGAGATGGGGGGGTAGCTAATGAAAAACTGTTTTTT CSARDGGVANEKLFF
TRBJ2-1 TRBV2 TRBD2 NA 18 TGTGCCAGCAGTGAAGCCCCACTAGCGGGGGAACTTTACAATGAGCAGTTCTTC CASSEAPLAGELYNEQFF
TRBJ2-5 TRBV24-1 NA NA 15 TGTGCCACCAGTGATTGGGGCGGGAACCAAGAGACCCAGTACTTC CATSDWGGNQETQYF
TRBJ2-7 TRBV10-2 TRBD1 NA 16 TGCGCCAGCAGTGGATCCCTGAGGGACAGGGACTACGAGCAGTACTTC CASSGSLRDRDYEQYF
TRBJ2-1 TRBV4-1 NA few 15 TGCGCCAGCAGCCCACCTTGGGGGTTAAACAATGAGCAGTTCTTC CASSPPWGLNNEQFF
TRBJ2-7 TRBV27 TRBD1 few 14 TGTGCCAGCAGTCCGTGGACAGGGGCCTACGAGCAGTACTTC CASSPWTGAYEQYF
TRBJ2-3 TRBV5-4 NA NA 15 TGTGCCAGCAGCGGGGGGGGACATGTAACAGATACGCAGTATTTT CASSGGGHVTDTQYF
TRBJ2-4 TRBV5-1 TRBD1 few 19 TGCGCCAGCAGCTTGACAGGGGGCCGATTGGTTGGAGCCAAAAACATTCAGTACTTC CASSLTGGRLVGAKNIQYF
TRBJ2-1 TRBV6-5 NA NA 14 TGTGCCAGCAGGGGAGACAGATCCGGAAGTCAGCAGTTCTTC CASRGDRSGSQQFF
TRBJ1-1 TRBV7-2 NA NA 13 TGTGCCAGCAGCTCTCTTGGGGCCACTGAAGCTTTCTTT CASSSLGATEAFF
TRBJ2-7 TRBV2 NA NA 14 TGTGCCAGCAGTGCCCGGGGTCATAGCTACGAGCAGTACTTC CASSARGHSYEQYF
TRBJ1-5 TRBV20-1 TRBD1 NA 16 TGCAGTGCTGAGGTTGGACAGGAGGTGGGCAATCAGCCCCAGCATTTT CSAEVGQEVGNQPQHF
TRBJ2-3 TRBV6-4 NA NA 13 TGTGCCAGCAGTGCCCAGGGAGGCGATACGCAGTATTTT CASSAQGGDTQYF
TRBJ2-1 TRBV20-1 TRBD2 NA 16 TGCAGTGCGGGGTTAGCGGGGGGCGGGGTGCGAGGTGAGCAGTTCTTC CSAGLAGGGVRGEQFF
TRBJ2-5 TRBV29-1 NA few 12 TGCAGCGTTGTTGGGGAAAAGGAGACCCAGTACTTC CSVVGEKETQYF
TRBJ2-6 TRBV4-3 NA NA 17 TGCGCCAGCAGCCAAACTTATAGGGGTCCTGGGGCCAACGTCCTGACTTTC CASSQTYRGPGANVLTF
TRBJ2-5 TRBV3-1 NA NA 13 TGTGCCAGCAGCCAATACGGTCCGGGGACCCAGTACTTC CASSQYGPGTQYF
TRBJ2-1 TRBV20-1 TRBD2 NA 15 TGCAGTGCTAGAGTACCGGGACTAGCATACAATGAGCAGTTCTTC CSARVPGLAYNEQFF
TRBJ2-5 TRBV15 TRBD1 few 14 TGTGCCACCAGCAGGGGACAGCCGCAAGAGACCCAGTACTTC CATSRGQPQETQYF
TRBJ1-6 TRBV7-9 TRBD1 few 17 TGTGCCAGCAGCCCAGCCATAGGGGGCCGTTGGAGTTCACCCCTCCACTTT CASSPAIGGRWSSPLHF
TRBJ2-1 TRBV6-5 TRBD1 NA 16 TGTGCCAGCAGCTGGGACAGGGGAATACCTTACAATGAGCAGTTCTTC CASSWDRGIPYNEQFF
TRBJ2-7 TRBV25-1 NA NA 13 TGTGCCAGCAGTGAAGGAGGATACTACGAGCAGTACTTC CASSEGGYYEQYF
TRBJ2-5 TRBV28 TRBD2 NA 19 TGTGCCAGCAGTTTCCCTTTATCTACTAGCGGGGGCTCCCAAGAGACCCAGTACTTC CASSFPLSTSGGSQETQYF
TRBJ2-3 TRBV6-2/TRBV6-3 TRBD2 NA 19 TGTGCCAGCAGTTACGTCCTAGCGGGGGAAGGGAAGCACACAGATACGCAGTATTTT CASSYVLAGEGKHTDTQYF
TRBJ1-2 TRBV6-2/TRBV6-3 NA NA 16 TGTGCCAGCACCCAAGGCGGGACTCGAGAAAACTATGGCTACACCTTC CASTQGGTRENYGYTF
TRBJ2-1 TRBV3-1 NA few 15 TGTGCCAGCAGCCGGTCCAGCAGGCGGAACAATGAGCAGTTCTTC CASSRSSRRNNEQFF
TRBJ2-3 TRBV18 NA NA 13 TGTGCCAGCGCGCTCTCACGCACAGATACGCAGTATTTT CASALSRTDTQYF
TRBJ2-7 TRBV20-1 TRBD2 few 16 TGCAGTGCTAGGGATCCCGGTGCTAGCGGTTCCTACGAGCAGTACTTC CSARDPGASGSYEQYF
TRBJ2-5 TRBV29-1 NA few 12 TGCAGCGTCGGACTGATAGAAGAGACCCAGTACTTC CSVGLIEETQYF
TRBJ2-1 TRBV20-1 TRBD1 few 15 TGCAGTGCTAGGTCGGACAGGGGGTCCTACAATGAGCAGTTCTTC CSARSDRGSYNEQFF
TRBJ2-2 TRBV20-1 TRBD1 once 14 TGCAGTGCTAGAGTGGGACAGGTCACCGGGGAGCTGTTTTTT CSARVGQVTGELFF
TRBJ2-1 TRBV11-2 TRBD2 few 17 TGTGCCAGCAGCTTAGTTGTAGGTAGCGGGGGGGCCTCAGAGCAGTTCTTC CASSLVVGSGGASEQFF
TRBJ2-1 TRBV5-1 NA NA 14 TGCGCCAGCAGCTTGGCCCTGGGGCAATCCGAGCAGTTCTTC CASSLALGQSEQFF
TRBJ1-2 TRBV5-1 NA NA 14 TGCGCCAGCAGCTTCCGACCGACTAACTATGGCTACACCTTC CASSFRPTNYGYTF